This TCR beta chain was recorded in a study of T cell repertoires in cytomegalovirus infection. Study-wide background: Indicated by public TCR beta signatures were CMV infection and matching HLA type.

V was shortened by 5 bases and J by 0 bases, with 19 bases between the two germline ends. Per the germline V gene, CDR1 is MDHEN and CDR2 is SYDVKM. This CDR3 spans 17 amino acids. TCRdb ran MiXCR on the reads and lists one entry per CDR3 protein. The sample lists about 700,000 distinct CDR3 sequences, around 30% seen once, with approximately 18% in the top ten. This clonotype has just a few counts. Its antigen is undetermined. The clonotype comes from a human donor in good health (CMV status not recorded). Some clones in this sample may be carry-over from other donors' samples. The chain employs TRBV28 and TRBJ2-5, with D unresolved. Here the sequenced sample was cultured PBMCs, taken from culture after CMV antigen stimulation. CDR3 residues: CASSPNPPSSDQETQYF. The CDR3 nucleotides read TGTGCCAGCAGTCCAAACCCTCCCTCCAGCGACCAAGAGACCCAGTACTTC.